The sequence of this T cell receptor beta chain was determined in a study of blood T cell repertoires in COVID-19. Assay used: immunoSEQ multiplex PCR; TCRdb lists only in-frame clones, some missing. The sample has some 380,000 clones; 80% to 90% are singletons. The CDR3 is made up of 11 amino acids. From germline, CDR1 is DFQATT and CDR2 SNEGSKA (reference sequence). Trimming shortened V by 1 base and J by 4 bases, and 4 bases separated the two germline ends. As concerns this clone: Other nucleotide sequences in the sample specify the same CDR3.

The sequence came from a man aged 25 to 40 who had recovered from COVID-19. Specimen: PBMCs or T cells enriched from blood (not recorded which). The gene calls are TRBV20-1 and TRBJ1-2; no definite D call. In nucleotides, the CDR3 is TGCAGTGCTAGAGCGGGCTATGGCTACACCTTC. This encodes CSARAGYGYTF.